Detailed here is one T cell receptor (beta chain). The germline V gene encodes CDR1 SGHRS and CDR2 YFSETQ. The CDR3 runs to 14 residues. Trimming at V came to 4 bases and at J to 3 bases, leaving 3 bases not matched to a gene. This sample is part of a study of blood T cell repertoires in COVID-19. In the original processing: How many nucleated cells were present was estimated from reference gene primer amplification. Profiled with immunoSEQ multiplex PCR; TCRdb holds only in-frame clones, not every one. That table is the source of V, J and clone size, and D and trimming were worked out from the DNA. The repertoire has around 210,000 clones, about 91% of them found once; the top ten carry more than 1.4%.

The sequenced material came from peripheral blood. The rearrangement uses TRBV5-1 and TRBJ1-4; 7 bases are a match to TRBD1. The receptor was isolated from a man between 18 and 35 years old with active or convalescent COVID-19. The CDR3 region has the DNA TGCGCCAGCAGCGGGCAGGGGGCTAATGAAAAACTGTTTTTT. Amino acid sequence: CASSGQGANEKLFF.